Listed here are 7 T cell receptor beta chains from one sample, sequenced in a study of cytomegalovirus exposure and HLA in healthy donors. Amplification used 60 Vbeta primers and 13 Jbeta primers. The assay was immunoSEQ multiplex PCR, and TCRdb's table has in-frame clones only and misses some. The sample holds about 210,000 clones, 75% to 80% seen once. The sequenced material came from PBMCs. These receptors came from a male donor in good health and CMV-seronegative.

The V gene is TRBV28, the J gene TRBJ2-7, with D possibly TRBD2 on 5 matching bases. Germline V gene sequence: CDR1 MDHEN, CDR2 SYDVKM. V lost 4 bases to trimming and J lost 3 bases, with 16 bases between them. The CDR3 sequence is 15 residues long. In DNA, the CDR3 is TGTGCCAGCAGTTCACCTCGGGGTAAAGACTACGAGCAGTACTTC. Its translation is CASSSPRGKDYEQYF.

The chain combines TRBV2 with TRBJ2-1, with 7 bases identical to TRBD1. Germline-derived CDR1 and CDR2 are SNHLY and FYNNEI. This CDR3 region has 16 residues. V was clipped by 10 bases and J by 2 bases; unmatched bases: 14. CDR3 sequence (DNA): TGTGCCAAAGGCAGGGGGATCGGGGCCCCCTACAATGAGCAGTTCTTC. Encoded protein: CAKGRGIGAPYNEQFF.

This chain joins TRBV28 and TRBJ1-2; no reliable D call. Looked up from germline, CDR1 is MDHEN and CDR2 is SYDVKM. V lost 6 bases, J lost 6 bases, and 5 bases lay in between. The length of the CDR3 is 10 residues. CDR3 amino acids: CASSSDGYTF. In DNA form, the CDR3 reads TGTGCCAGCAGCAGCGATGGCTACACCTTC.

This sequence joins TRBV5-4 and TRBJ2-1; 8 nucleotides agree with TRBD2. CDR1 SGHNT and CDR2 YYREEE come from the germline V gene (reference sequence). The J segment lost 8 bases and the V segment lost 6 bases, leaving 19 bases of the junction unmatched. The CDR3 spans 17 residues. Here the CDR3 reads CASTDSGNPSPKHEQFF. In nucleotides, the CDR3 is TGTGCCAGCACCGATAGCGGGAACCCCAGCCCTAAGCATGAGCAGTTCTTC.

This clone was seen a few times. The chain has TRBV7-8 and TRBJ2-7, with TRBD1 identical over 8 bases. V was pared by 2 bases and J by 3 bases, with 6 bases of the junction left unmatched. CDR3 size: 15 residues. The germline CDR1 and CDR2 sequences are SGHVS and FQNEAQ. The CDR3 region has the DNA TGTGCCAGCAGCTTAATGACAGGGGAATACTACGAGCAGTACTTC. Its protein product is CASSLMTGEYYEQYF.

The J gene is TRBJ1-5, the V gene TRBV30; unclear D gene. The CDR3 runs 15 residues. Germline CDR1 reads GTSNPN; CDR2 reads SVGIG (reference sequence). Trimming stripped 0 bases from V and 0 bases from J, with 9 bases between. The CDR3 is CAWSVRAGSNQPQHF. The DNA of the CDR3 is TGTGCCTGGAGTGTACGGGCGGGTAGCAATCAGCCCCAGCATTTT.

This sequence joins TRBV27 and TRBJ1-2, with 7 positions matching TRBD1. CDR3 size: 15 residues. The trim removed 4 bases at V and 8 bases at J, leaving 13 bases unmatched. CDR1 and CDR2 (germline): MNHEY, SMNVEV (reference sequence). The CDR3 DNA reads as TGTGCCAGCAGTTCGTCCCCCGGGACAGCGCTAGGCTACACCTTC. It yields the protein CASSSSPGTALGYTF.